This T cell receptor (beta chain) emerged from a study of vaccination and CD4 T cells after COVID-19. Study information: Convalescent patients gave post-COVID blood a median approximately 100 days post-diagnosis, range 35 to 161.

Indicated treatment: roughly 10-day PBMC culture with coronavirus spike peptide pools or control peptides (ViraFEST assay). The unexposed donor provided CD4+ T cells, which were taken before the COVID-19 pandemic (2011-2018). ViraFEST used peptide pools to expand antigen-specific T cells before TCR sequencing. The culture of two million PBMCs per well included 8 to 10 IU/ml IL-2 and about 9.9 ug/ml peptide pools. This clonotype occurred a few times. Antigen unknown. The length of the CDR3 is 14 residues. The V end was cut by 3 bases, the J end by 1 base, with 9 bases between. Germline V gives CDR1 LNHDA, CDR2 SQIVND (reference sequence). The Oncomine TCR Beta short-read assay was applied to DNA of cultured CD4+ T cells. Genomic DNA was taken out of cultured CD4+ T cells by extraction. TCRdb re-called the PCR reads with MiXCR, one entry per CDR3 protein. The table records around 9,000 distinct CDR3 sequences, 30% to 35% of them present only once.

Findings and limits, study-wide: Spike mono-reactivity was shown by 304 of 307 vaccine-specific clones in convalescent patients.

The receptor was isolated from a human donor in good health. The chain uses TRBV19 and TRBJ2-5, with unresolved D. Sequencing used CD4+ T cells from blood, cultured in vitro. CDR3 in DNA: TGTGCCAGTAGTATTTCACCGACCCAAGAGACCCAGTACTTC. Encoded protein: CASSISPTQETQYF.